These 11 T cell receptor beta chains originate from one sample sequenced in a study of blood T cell repertoires in COVID-19. Assay used: immunoSEQ multiplex PCR; TCRdb lists only in-frame clones, some missing. The sample lists about 350,000 clones, around nine tenths seen once, with roughly 6.6% in the top ten. Source material: peripheral blood. Receptors originate from a woman between 65 and 79 years old with COVID-19, enrolled during active disease.

V and J are TRBV5-6 and TRBJ1-2; TRBD1 agrees at 7 bases. After removal of 0 bases from V and 5 bases from J, the junction contained 7 bases not matched to a gene. CDR1 and CDR2 from the germline V gene are SGHDT and YYEEEE. CDR3 length equals 15 residues. In DNA form, the CDR3 reads TGTGCCAGCAGCTTGGGACAGGGTAATTTTTATGGCTACACCTTC. Translated, it gives CASSLGQGNFYGYTF.

The CDR3 DNA follows: TGCGCCAGCAGCTGGGGTCTAGCGGGGAGCACAGATACGCAGTATTTT. Amino acid sequence: CASSWGLAGSTDTQYF. The J gene is TRBJ2-3, the V gene TRBV5-1; 9 bases fit TRBD2. Germline V CDR1 and CDR2: SGHRS, YFSETQ. V lost 3 bases, J lost 0 bases, and 5 bases stayed unmatched. This CDR3 is 16 amino acids long.

The CDR3 DNA reads as TGTGCCAGCAGCGCCGCAGGGTCAGATACGCAGTATTTT. Its protein is CASSAAGSDTQYF. The chain employs TRBV7-9 and TRBJ2-3; D is possibly TRBD1 (5 bases). Per germline, CDR1 SEHNR and CDR2 FQNEAQ (reference sequence). V lost 5 bases, J lost 4 bases, and 10 bases lay in between. This CDR3 is 13 amino acids long.

The V gene is TRBV19, the J gene TRBJ1-5; 7 bases are a match to TRBD1. J was trimmed by 4 bases and V by 5 bases; bases with no gene match: 11. CDR3 length: 16 residues. CDR1 and CDR2 (germline): LNHDA, SQIVND (reference sequence). The CDR3 DNA is TGTGCCAGTAGTCCCCGGGGACAGCGGAGAAATCAGCCCCAGCATTTT. Its protein product is CASSPRGQRRNQPQHF.

The chain recombines TRBV12-2 with TRBJ2-2; the table gives TRBD2 as D, unverified against the DNA. TRBV12-2 is deemed a pseudogene. This CDR3 spans 16 amino acids. The CDR3 DNA sequence: TGTGCAAGTCGCCCCCGCCCGGGGTCGAACACCGGGGAGCTGTTTTTT. It is translated as CASRPRPGSNTGELFF.

The chain combines TRBV9 with TRBJ2-2; the match to TRBD2 covers 14 bases. The J segment lost 3 bases and the V segment lost 4 bases, leaving 8 bases of the junction unmatched. Looked up from germline, CDR1 is SGDLS and CDR2 is YYNGEE. CDR3 length: 18 residues. This CDR3 reads CASSIGLAGGLYTGELFF. CDR3 in DNA: TGTGCCAGCAGCATAGGACTAGCGGGGGGCTTGTACACCGGGGAGCTGTTTTTT.

The V gene is TRBV6-1, the J gene TRBJ1-2; 10 nucleotides align to TRBD1. CDR1 is MNHNS, CDR2 SASEGT, per germline. Trimming removed 3 bases from V and 9 bases from J; junction bases left unmatched: 7. The CDR3 totals 14 residues. The CDR3 sequence: CASSDWDRGLSYTF. In nucleotides, the CDR3 is TGTGCCAGCAGTGATTGGGACAGGGGATTAAGCTACACCTTC.

The chain employs TRBV28 and TRBJ2-7; TRBD1 aligns across 7 bases. J gave up 4 bases and V 4 bases, and 13 bases lay outside the gene matches. CDR1 is MDHEN, CDR2 SYDVKM, per germline. This CDR3 has 16 residues. In DNA, the CDR3 is TGTGCCAGCAGTTCCGTAACAGGGGAAGTTGTGTACGAGCAGTACTTC. It encodes CASSSVTGEVVYEQYF.

This sequence joins TRBV28 and TRBJ2-7, with 8 nucleotides matching TRBD2. The CDR3 extends over 16 amino acids. Trimming took 4 bases from V and 4 from J; bases not matched to a gene: 12. Germline loops: CDR1 MDHEN, CDR2 SYDVKM. The CDR3 bases are TGTGCCAGCAGTTCAGGGCGGGGGGCAGTTTATTACGAGCAGTACTTC. It specifies CASSSGRGAVYYEQYF.

The chain links TRBV21-1 to TRBJ1-5. TRBV21-1 counts as a pseudogene. There are 16 residues in the CDR3. The CDR3 bases are TGTGCCAGCAGCAAAGAAAGGAGAGGGGGGGATCAGCCCCAGCATTTT. It yields the protein CASSKERRGGDQPQHF.

This sequence joins TRBV19 and TRBJ2-2; the D is unclear. V dropped 7 bases and J dropped 1 base, with 7 bases sitting between them. The CDR3 is made up of 13 amino acids. The germline V gene encodes CDR1 LNHDA and CDR2 SQIVND (reference sequence). The CDR3 loop is CASTPGNTGELFF. The DNA for the CDR3 is TGTGCCAGTACCCCAGGGAACACCGGGGAGCTGTTTTTT.